This entry lists 8 T cell receptor beta chains sequenced from one sample in a study of OX40 agonist ivuxolimab in advanced cancers. This table comes from immunoSEQ multiplex PCR, and its TCRdb copy is limited to in-frame clones, with some not included. This sample has around 60,000 clones, with 85% to 95% found just once. The sample consisted of CD4+ or CD8+ T cells sorted from blood, taken in a trial of the OX40 agonist ivuxolimab. These receptors were obtained from an adult with an advanced solid tumor such as melanoma, head and neck, liver or kidney cancer.

The chain couples TRBV6-1 to TRBJ2-7, with TRBD2 as a possible D gene (6 bases). The CDR3 is made up of 15 amino acids. Germline loops: CDR1 MNHNS, CDR2 SASEGT. With 2 bases removed from V and 5 bases from J, the gap between germline ends came to 16 bases. CDR3 in amino acids: CASSERRDSSDEQYF. The CDR3 DNA follows: TGTGCCAGCAGTGAAAGGCGGGATAGTTCGGACGAGCAGTACTTC.

The J gene is TRBJ1-1, the V gene TRBV11-2; no firm D call. The CDR3 sequence is 15 residues long. V was trimmed by 1 base and J by 4 bases, leaving 13 bases between them. Looked up from germline, CDR1 is SGHAT and CDR2 is FQNNGV. Here the CDR3 DNA reads TGTGCCAGCAGCTTAGGTCAGGTCCGGATCACTGAAGCTTTCTTT. Residues: CASSLGQVRITEAFF.

The chain couples TRBV19 to TRBJ1-1, with 7 bases lining up with TRBD1. The CDR3 spans 14 residues. Looked up from germline, CDR1 is LNHDA and CDR2 is SQIVND (reference sequence). The V gene end was trimmed by 2 bases and the J gene end by 4 bases; junction bases not matched to a gene: 4. CDR3: CASSIYDRATEAFF. The CDR3 DNA reads TGTGCCAGTAGTATATACGACAGGGCCACTGAAGCTTTCTTT.

This clone was found once. The genes are TRBV28 and TRBJ2-1, with TRBD2 matching 10 bases. Trimming removed 6 bases from V and 6 bases from J; junction bases left unmatched: 8. The CDR3 contains 15 residues. Germline-derived CDR1 and CDR2 are MDHEN and SYDVKM. Written as DNA, the CDR3 is TGTGCCAGCAGCCCCCTAGCGGGAGAGGGCAATGAGCAGTTCTTC. This translates into CASSPLAGEGNEQFF.

The chain uses TRBV18 and TRBJ2-3; 16 bases line up with TRBD2. Losses at the gene ends were 3 bases for V and 3 bases for J; bases not matched to a gene: 9. Germline V gene data show CDR1 as KGHSH and CDR2 as LQKENI. The CDR3 is 19 amino acids. CDR3: CASSPSEPGLAGGTDTQYF. The CDR3 DNA follows: TGTGCCAGCTCACCGTCCGAACCGGGACTAGCGGGAGGGACAGATACGCAGTATTTT.

The chain is built from TRBV27 and TRBJ2-2; weak D call: TRBD1 (6 bases). Germline CDR1 and CDR2: MNHEY and SMNVEV (reference sequence). This CDR3 spans 13 amino acids. Trimming cost V 6 bases and J 6 bases, with 11 bases left between them. As DNA, the CDR3 is TGTGCCAGCAGATTTACAGGGCCCGGGGAGCTGTTTTTT. Protein sequence: CASRFTGPGELFF.

The CDR3: CASRGEKLFF. The CDR3 coding sequence is TGCGCCAGCAGGGGTGAAAAACTGTTTTTT. The chain recombines TRBV5-1 with TRBJ1-4; D not resolved. This CDR3 region has 10 residues. Germline loops: CDR1 SGHRS, CDR2 YFSETQ. The V and J ends lost 5 bases and 7 bases respectively, with 3 bases between them.

V is TRBV6-5 and J is TRBJ2-3; 7 bases map to TRBD1. Trimming removed 0 bases from V and 4 bases from J; junction bases left unmatched: 1. Per germline, CDR1 MNHEY and CDR2 SVGAGI. The CDR3 sequence is 14 residues long. CDR3 in amino acids: CASSYSTGPDTQYF. As DNA, the CDR3 is TGTGCCAGCAGTTACTCGACAGGGCCAGATACGCAGTATTTT.